This T cell receptor (beta chain) was recovered during a study of T cells in Graves' hyperthyroidism and ophthalmopathy. CDR3 size: 13 residues. Germline CDR1 SNHLY, CDR2 FYNNEI. V was trimmed by 2 bases and J by 8 bases, leaving 12 bases between them. This clonotype was observed at least ten times. Template material for amplifying TCR beta CDR3 regions consisted of RNA transcripts. TCR CDR3 underwent first-round RT-PCR with the HTBI primer set. TCRdb called the multiplex PCR reads again in MiXCR, with one record for every CDR3 protein. The sample holds approximately 430,000 distinct CDR3 sequences, roughly 14% seen once.

Sequencing was performed on blood. The sequence came from a man between 18 and 35 years old with Graves' ophthalmopathy. J is TRBJ1-2 and V is TRBV2; tentatively, D is TRBD1 (6 bases). CDR3 nucleotides: TGTGCCAGCAGTGAATTGAGGGGGGACGGCTACACCTTC. It specifies CASSELRGDGYTF.